This note documents a single T cell receptor (beta chain) sequence. Its antigen is unidentified. This entry belongs to a study of long-term antiretroviral therapy in people with HIV. Findings and caveats of the study: HIV repertoire CDR3 lengths ranged less widely than those of controls.

About 1-10 million cryopreserved PBMC were held in samples before DNA extraction. The CDR3 is made up of 16 amino acids. The J segment lost 6 bases and the V segment lost 4 bases, leaving 10 bases of the junction unmatched. Germline CDR1 and CDR2: SGHDT and YYEEEE. Investigators performed immunoSEQ version v3.0 at survey level. Sequencing aimed at roughly 35,000-55,000 T-cell genomes per sample. The table came from immunoSEQ multiplex PCR; TCRdb's copy has only in-frame clones and leaves some out. Among roughly 40,000 clones listed, approximately 94% were seen once. Material: unsorted PBMCs, obtained around 9.2 years after starting antiretroviral therapy. The rearrangement links TRBV5-6 to TRBJ2-3; 11 positions match TRBD2. The TCR comes from a man younger than 45 with HIV. CDR3 nucleotides: TGTGCCAGCAGCGGGGGGACTAGCGGCGTCTGGGATACGCAGTATTTT. It encodes CASSGGTSGVWDTQYF.